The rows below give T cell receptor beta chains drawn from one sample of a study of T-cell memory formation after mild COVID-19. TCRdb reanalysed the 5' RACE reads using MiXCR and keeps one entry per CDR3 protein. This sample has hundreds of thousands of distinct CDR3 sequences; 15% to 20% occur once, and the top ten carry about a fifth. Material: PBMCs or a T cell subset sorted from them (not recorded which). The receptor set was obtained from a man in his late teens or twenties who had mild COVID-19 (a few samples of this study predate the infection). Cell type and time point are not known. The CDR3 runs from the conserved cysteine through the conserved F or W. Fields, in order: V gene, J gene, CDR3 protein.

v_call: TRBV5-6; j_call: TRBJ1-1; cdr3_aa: CASSPDSARSNTEAFF
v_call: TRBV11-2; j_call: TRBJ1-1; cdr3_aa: CASSLDRSDTEAFF
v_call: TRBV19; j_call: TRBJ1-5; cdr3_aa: CASSMGNQPQHF
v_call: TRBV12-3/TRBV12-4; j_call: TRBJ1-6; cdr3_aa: CASSLGTQNSPLHF
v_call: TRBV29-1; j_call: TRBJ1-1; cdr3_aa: CSVYREGTEAFF
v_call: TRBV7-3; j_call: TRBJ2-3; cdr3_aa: CASSHGGDTDTQYF
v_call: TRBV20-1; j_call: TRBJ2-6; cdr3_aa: CSARDQGTGANVLTF
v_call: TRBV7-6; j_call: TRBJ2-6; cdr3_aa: CASSSGTVSGANVLTF
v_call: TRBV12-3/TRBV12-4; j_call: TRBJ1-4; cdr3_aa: CASSPDGNEKLFF
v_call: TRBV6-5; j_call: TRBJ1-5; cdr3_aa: CASRTGTGVNQPQQF
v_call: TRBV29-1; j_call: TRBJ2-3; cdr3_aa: CSAEQGADTQYF
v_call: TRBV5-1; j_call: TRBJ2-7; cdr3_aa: CASSLGPEQYF
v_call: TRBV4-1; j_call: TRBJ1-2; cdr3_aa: CASSQDMGQNYDYTF
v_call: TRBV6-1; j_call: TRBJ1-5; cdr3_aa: CASSVNTPFAGNQPQHF
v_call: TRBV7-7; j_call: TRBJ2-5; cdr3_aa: CASSTSGQTSKETQYF
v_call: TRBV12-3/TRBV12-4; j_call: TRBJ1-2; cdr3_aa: CASRWEGDGYTF
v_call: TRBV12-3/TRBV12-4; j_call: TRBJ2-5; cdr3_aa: CASGTGASTYF
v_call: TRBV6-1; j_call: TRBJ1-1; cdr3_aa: CASRTGGGTEAFF
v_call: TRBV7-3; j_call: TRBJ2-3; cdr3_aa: CASSLDGASTDTQYF
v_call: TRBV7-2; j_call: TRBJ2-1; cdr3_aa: CASSQTSGGPVNEQFF
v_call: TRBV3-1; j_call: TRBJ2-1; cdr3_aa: CASSQTESYNEQFF
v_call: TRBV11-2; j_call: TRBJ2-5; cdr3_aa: CASSSTNGRETQYF
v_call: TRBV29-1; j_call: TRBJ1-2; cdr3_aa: CSVEEGAGRGGYTF
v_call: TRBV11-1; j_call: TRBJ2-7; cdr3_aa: CASSLTGGGQGDEQYF
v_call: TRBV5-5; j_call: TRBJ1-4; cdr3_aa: CASSASRDRLFRKLFF
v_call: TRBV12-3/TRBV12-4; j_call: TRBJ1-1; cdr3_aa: CASSFTGGTEAFF
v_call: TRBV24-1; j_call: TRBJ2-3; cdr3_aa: CATSDFTGEGGTDTQYF
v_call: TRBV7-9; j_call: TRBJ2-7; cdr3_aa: CASSSSGQRHEQYF
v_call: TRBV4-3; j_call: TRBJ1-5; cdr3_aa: CASSLSWGPDRGNQPQHF
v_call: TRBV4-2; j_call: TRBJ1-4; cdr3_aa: CASSQQRVKATNEKLFF
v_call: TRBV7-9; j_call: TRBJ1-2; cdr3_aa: CASSPMAGSDYGYTF